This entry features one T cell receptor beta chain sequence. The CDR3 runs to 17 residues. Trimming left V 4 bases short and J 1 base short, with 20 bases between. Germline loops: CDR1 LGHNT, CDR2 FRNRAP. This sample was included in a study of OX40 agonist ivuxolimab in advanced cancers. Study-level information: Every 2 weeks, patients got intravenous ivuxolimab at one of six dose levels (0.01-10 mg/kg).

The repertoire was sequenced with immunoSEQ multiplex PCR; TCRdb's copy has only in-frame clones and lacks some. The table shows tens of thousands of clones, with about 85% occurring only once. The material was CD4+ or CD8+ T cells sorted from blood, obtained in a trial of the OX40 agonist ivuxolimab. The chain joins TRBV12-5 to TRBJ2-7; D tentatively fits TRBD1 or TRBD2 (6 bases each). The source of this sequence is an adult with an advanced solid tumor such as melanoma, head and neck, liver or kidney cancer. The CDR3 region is CASGYPLGGRGSYEQYF. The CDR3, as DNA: TGTGCTAGTGGTTACCCCTTAGGGGGGCGGGGTTCCTACGAGCAGTACTTC.